The rows below give T cell receptor beta chains drawn from one sample of a study of radiation and T cells in renal cell carcinoma. The protocol was immunoSEQ multiplex PCR, while the TCRdb copy is restricted to in-frame clones and leaves out a portion. The repertoire holds approximately 150,000 clones, roughly 83% seen once, with approximately 20% in the top ten. Here the sequenced sample was blood, taken from a patient whose treatment included radiotherapy and nephrectomy. These receptors originate from a woman in her fifties or sixties with renal cell carcinoma. The conserved cysteine and the conserved F or W are not part of the CDR3 here. A D gene is named only where the DNA matches it firmly. Size tells how often a clone was seen (once, few, many) or the class of an expanded clone, and some rows leave it out.

v_gene: TRBV6-5
abundance: .
d_gene: .
j_gene: TRBJ1-5
CDR3aa: ASRGEGWQPQH

v_gene: TRBV28
abundance: .
d_gene: .
j_gene: TRBJ1-1
CDR3aa: ASSLLVEAF

v_gene: TRBV19
abundance: .
d_gene: .
j_gene: TRBJ1-2
CDR3aa: ASSIDTSGYT

v_gene: TRBV5-4
abundance: .
d_gene: .
j_gene: TRBJ2-1
CDR3aa: ASSLNLTPDNEQF

v_gene: TRBV5-1
abundance: .
d_gene: .
j_gene: TRBJ2-5
CDR3aa: ASSPDSPGQTQY

v_gene: TRBV7-2
abundance: .
d_gene: .
j_gene: TRBJ1-5
CDR3aa: ASSLTAPDLQPQH

v_gene: TRBV21-1
abundance: few
d_gene: .
j_gene: TRBJ2-2
CDR3aa: ASSSPPSTGELF

v_gene: TRBV5-4
abundance: .
d_gene: .
j_gene: TRBJ2-6
CDR3aa: ASSFAGASGANVLT

v_gene: TRBV7-9
abundance: .
d_gene: TRBD2
j_gene: TRBJ2-3
CDR3aa: ASSGGTDTQY

v_gene: TRBV7-9
abundance: .
d_gene: .
j_gene: TRBJ2-6
CDR3aa: ASSLAGARSGANVLT

v_gene: TRBV5-4
abundance: once
d_gene: TRBD1
j_gene: TRBJ2-7
CDR3aa: ASSPGQGGYEQY

v_gene: TRBV7-2
abundance: .
d_gene: .
j_gene: TRBJ2-5
CDR3aa: ASSGSTSWTGEQY

v_gene: TRBV9
abundance: .
d_gene: TRBD2
j_gene: TRBJ2-2
CDR3aa: ASSASGKTNTGELF

v_gene: TRBV2
abundance: .
d_gene: TRBD1
j_gene: TRBJ1-6
CDR3aa: ASSFDRGNSPLH

v_gene: TRBV5-4
abundance: .
d_gene: .
j_gene: TRBJ1-2
CDR3aa: ASSLEGSPAHGYT

v_gene: TRBV6-1
abundance: once
d_gene: .
j_gene: TRBJ1-2
CDR3aa: ASSFNSAGYT

v_gene: TRBV5-1
abundance: few
d_gene: .
j_gene: TRBJ1-6
CDR3aa: ASSDLAPLH

v_gene: TRBV19
abundance: .
d_gene: .
j_gene: TRBJ1-2
CDR3aa: ASSIDHGPNYGYT

v_gene: TRBV7-9
abundance: .
d_gene: .
j_gene: TRBJ1-5
CDR3aa: ASSLGARQPQH

v_gene: TRBV7-8
abundance: .
d_gene: .
j_gene: TRBJ1-2
CDR3aa: ASSLVGGSTNYGYT

v_gene: TRBV10-1
abundance: once
d_gene: .
j_gene: TRBJ2-3
CDR3aa: ASSDTGNGDTQY

v_gene: TRBV7-9
abundance: .
d_gene: .
j_gene: TRBJ2-5
CDR3aa: ASSHRVQETQY

v_gene: TRBV28
abundance: .
d_gene: .
j_gene: TRBJ1-2
CDR3aa: ASTKQHGQPANYGYT

v_gene: TRBV6-6
abundance: .
d_gene: .
j_gene: TRBJ1-4
CDR3aa: ATYSGELF

v_gene: TRBV27
abundance: .
d_gene: .
j_gene: TRBJ2-1
CDR3aa: ASSSPRQSNEQF